Listed below are T cell receptor beta chains from one sample, sequenced in a study of regulatory T cells in long-lasting Graves disease. TCRdb re-called the multiplex PCR reads with MiXCR, one entry per CDR3 protein. The table includes approximately 690,000 distinct CDR3 sequences, 25% to 35% detected once. The material was peripheral blood mononuclear cells (PBMCs), obtained when the disease was refractory, from a patient treated with antithyroid drugs. The receptors derive from a female donor with Graves disease. The CDR3 runs from the conserved cysteine through the conserved F or W. The D gene is left open where the match is weak. A clone size is listed for some rows: how often the clone was seen (once, few, many), or a class if it is expanded.

D,V,size,J,DNA,CDR3
TRBD2,TRBV19,-,TRBJ2-5,TGTGCCAGCAGCCGCCCTAGCGGGGACCAGTACTTC,CASSRPSGDQYF
-,TRBV2,many,TRBJ1-1,TGTGCCAGCAGTGAACTCGCAGGGACTGAAGCTTTCTTT,CASSELAGTEAFF
-,TRBV19,-,TRBJ1-5,TGTGCCAGTAGTATGACAGGCGCCCAGCCCCAGCATTTT,CASSMTGAQPQHF
-,TRBV20-1,few,TRBJ2-7,TGCAGTGCTCATAGGTCGTCCTACGAGCAGTACTTC,CSAHRSSYEQYF
TRBD1,TRBV7-2,few,TRBJ2-5,TGTGCCAGCAGCTCCTCGTGGGTGAGGGGGCCGGAGACCCAGTACTTC,CASSSSWVRGPETQYF
-,TRBV28,few,TRBJ1-4,TGTGCCAGCAGTTTAGAGGGGGGGCTGGTTAATGAAAAACTGTTTTTT,CASSLEGGLVNEKLFF
-,TRBV7-9,few,TRBJ2-2,TGTGCCAGCAGCTTAGCTGGCACCGGCCAGGGAACCGGGGAGCTGTTTTTT,CASSLAGTGQGTGELFF
-,TRBV15,few,TRBJ1-4,TGTGCCACCAGCAGAGACGGGGCGGCCAGTGAAAAACTGTTTTTT,CATSRDGAASEKLFF
-,TRBV28,many,TRBJ1-1,TGTGCCAGCATATCCCGACAGATGAACACTGAAGCTTTCTTT,CASISRQMNTEAFF
-,TRBV11-2,few,TRBJ1-3,TGTGCCAGCAGCCCCGCTCCTGCGGGAGGAAACACCATATATTTT,CASSPAPAGGNTIYF
-,TRBV25-1,-,TRBJ1-2,TGTGCCAGCAGTCCAGGGCGGGGCAGGACCGCTACGCCTTGGAACTATGGCTACACCTTC,CASSPGRGRTATPWNYGYTF
TRBD1,TRBV7-3,many,TRBJ1-2,TGTGCCAGCAGCGAGACAGGGGGTTTTGGCTACACCTTC,CASSETGGFGYTF
-,TRBV28,-,TRBJ1-1,TGTGCCAGATGGGCGGATAACACTGAAGCTTTCTTT,CARWADNTEAFF
-,TRBV19,-,TRBJ1-5,TGTGCCAGTAAGGAGGGGTTGCACCAGCCCCAGCATTTT,CASKEGLHQPQHF
-,TRBV20-1,few,TRBJ1-2,TGCAGTGCTAGAAAGAAACGGGACATGTTTAACTATGGCTACACCTTC,CSARKKRDMFNYGYTF
-,TRBV11-2,-,TRBJ1-3,TGTGCCAGCAGCTTAGAGCGTGGAAACACCATATATTTT,CASSLERGNTIYF
TRBD1,TRBV12-3/TRBV12-4,few,TRBJ2-7,TGTGCCAGCAGTTTTCCGGACAGGTCATACTCCTACGAGCAGTACTTC,CASSFPDRSYSYEQYF
-,TRBV2,-,TRBJ1-1,TGTGCCAGCAGTGGAGAAAGGGCTCGGGAAGCTTTCTTT,CASSGERAREAFF
-,TRBV3-1,few,TRBJ2-1,TGTGCCAGCAGCCAAGTTGGTAGGAAACACAATGAGCAGTTCTTC,CASSQVGRKHNEQFF
-,TRBV12-3/TRBV12-4,-,TRBJ1-5,TGTGCCAGCAGTCCGGGAGGCACCCAAACTCAGCCCCAGCATTTT,CASSPGGTQTQPQHF
TRBD1,TRBV6-2/TRBV6-3,few,TRBJ2-7,TGTGCCAGCAGTCTCCGGACAGGGTTGGACGAGCAGTACTTC,CASSLRTGLDEQYF
-,TRBV7-6,many,TRBJ1-1,TGTGCCAGCAGCCAGACAAGGAACACTGAAGCTTTCTTT,CASSQTRNTEAFF
TRBD1,TRBV5-5,few,TRBJ1-5,TGTGCCAGCAGCCCCCCGTCAGGGGGTCAGCCCCAGCATTTT,CASSPPSGGQPQHF
-,TRBV4-1,-,TRBJ1-1,TGCACCAGCAGCCAAGTACCAATGAACACTGAAGCTTTCTTT,CTSSQVPMNTEAFF
-,TRBV20-1,many,TRBJ2-7,TGCAGTGCTAGAGATAACTACGAGCAGTACTTC,CSARDNYEQYF
-,TRBV10-3,-,TRBJ1-3,TGTGCCATCAGTGACCGGACGGGGATGGAAGCAGGAAACACCATATATTTT,CAISDRTGMEAGNTIYF
-,TRBV2,few,TRBJ2-3,TGTGCCAGCAGGGGGAGAAGCGCAGATACGCAGTATTTT,CASRGRSADTQYF
-,TRBV7-6,few,TRBJ1-1,TGTGCCAACAGCTTAACCGGGAACACTGAAGCTTTCTTT,CANSLTGNTEAFF
TRBD1,TRBV27,few,TRBJ2-7,TGTGCCAGCAGTGGACAGGTTAGCGAGCAGTACTTC,CASSGQVSEQYF
-,TRBV5-1,many,TRBJ1-1,TGCGCCAGCAGCCCCAATCCCATGACGGGGGACACTGAAGCTTTCTTT,CASSPNPMTGDTEAFF
-,TRBV19,few,TRBJ1-5,TGTGCCAGTAGTGATCGACGGACAGTCCACAATCAGCCCCAGCATTTT,CASSDRRTVHNQPQHF
TRBD1,TRBV24-1,few,TRBJ1-2,TGTGCCACCAGTGATTCGACAGGGCCTAACTATGGCTACACCTTC,CATSDSTGPNYGYTF
-,TRBV4-2,-,TRBJ2-7,TGTGCCAGCAGCCAAGATTTGAGCGGACCCTACGAGCAGTACTTC,CASSQDLSGPYEQYF
-,TRBV12-3/TRBV12-4,-,TRBJ2-2,TGTGCCAGCAGTTTCCCCACGGGGACCGGGGAGCTGTTTTTT,CASSFPTGTGELFF
TRBD2,TRBV2,many,TRBJ2-7,TGTGCCAGCAGAAATAGCGGGAGCCGCTACGAGCAGTACTTC,CASRNSGSRYEQYF
-,TRBV9,-,TRBJ1-6,TGTGCCAGCAGCGCTCAGGGTAACAATTCACCCCTCCACTTT,CASSAQGNNSPLHF
-,TRBV6-1,-,TRBJ1-5,TGTGCCAGCAGACAAGACCTTAGCAATCAGCCACAGCATTTT,CASRQDLSNQPQHF
TRBD1,TRBV7-2,few,TRBJ1-6,TGTGCCAGCAGCGAAGACAGGGTGAATTCACCCCTCCACTTT,CASSEDRVNSPLHF
-,TRBV10-3,-,TRBJ2-5,TGTGCCATCAGTGGGCCAGCCCAAGAGACCCAGTACTTC,CAISGPAQETQYF
TRBD1,TRBV6-2/TRBV6-3,few,TRBJ2-7,TGTGCCAGCATGGAACAGGGGAAGTACGAGCAGTACTTC,CASMEQGKYEQYF
-,TRBV9,few,TRBJ1-2,TGTGCCAGCAGCGTAGGGCTGGGAGGGGACTATGGCTACACCTTC,CASSVGLGGDYGYTF
-,TRBV5-4,-,TRBJ2-7,TGTGCCAGCAGCTTGATAAGCGGCACCCGTTCCTACGAGCAGTACTTC,CASSLISGTRSYEQYF
TRBD1,TRBV2,-,TRBJ1-1,TGTGCCAGCAGTGGTGAGGGGGCGCCTTCGATGGGCTTT,CASSGEGAPSMGF
-,TRBV6-1,-,TRBJ2-7,TGTGCCAGCAGCACAACAGGGATTGGGAACGAGCAGTACTTC,CASSTTGIGNEQYF
TRBD1,TRBV19,-,TRBJ2-6,TGTGCCAGTACGAATAGGAGGACAGGGGCCAAAGTTGGGGCCAACGTCCTGACTTTC,CASTNRRTGAKVGANVLTF
-,TRBV7-9,-,TRBJ1-2,TGTGCCAGCAGGAGTCTGGGTGGCTACACCTTC,CASRSLGGYTF
TRBD1,TRBV2,-,TRBJ2-7,TGTGCCAGCAGCTCCAGAGGGGGACAGGAAACCTCGAGCCCCTACGAGCAGTACTTC,CASSSRGGQETSSPYEQYF
TRBD2,TRBV12-3/TRBV12-4,-,TRBJ2-7,TGTGCCAGCAGTTTAGCACCGGGACTAGCGGGAGGAGCGTACGAGCAGTACTTC,CASSLAPGLAGGAYEQYF
TRBD1,TRBV30,once,TRBJ1-2,TGTGCCTGGAGCGGCCGGGACAGGGACTATGGCTACACCTTC,CAWSGRDRDYGYTF
TRBD1,TRBV6-5,many,TRBJ2-5,TGTGCCAGCAGTTACGGGACAGGGGGAGAGACCCAGTACTTC,CASSYGTGGETQYF
TRBD2,TRBV29-1,many,TRBJ2-5,TGCAGCGTTGTCGGGGGGGGAGGCGGAGAGACCCAGTACTTC,CSVVGGGGGETQYF
-,TRBV12-3/TRBV12-4,-,TRBJ2-7,TGTGCCAGCAGTTTAGCGCTTGGACGGGTGGAGTACTTC,CASSLALGRVEYF
-,TRBV20-1,many,TRBJ1-5,TGCAGTGCACAGTCTCACTCTAGCAATCAGCCCCAGCATTTT,CSAQSHSSNQPQHF
-,TRBV3-1,few,TRBJ1-4,TGTGCCAGCAGCCCCCCCCCGGAAAAACTGTTTTTT,CASSPPPEKLFF